The present TCR beta chain was sequenced within a study of glioma-infiltrating T cells. The wider study: Glioma patients had dexamethasone for six or fewer days before surgery. Target coverage was about 4.5- to 11-fold for approximately 960,000 blood T cells.

Amplification of TCR alpha and beta CDR3 regions from RNA used iRepertoire nested multiplex PCR. TCRdb ran MiXCR on the multiplex PCR reads and lists one entry per CDR3 protein. The sample yields about 380,000 distinct CDR3 sequences, 41% seen once. There are 19 residues in the CDR3. Looked up from germline, CDR1 is LGHNA and CDR2 is YSLEER. V dropped 0 bases and J dropped 0; count of bases not matched to a gene: 11. This sequence originates from a human donor with low-grade glioma or glioblastoma, undergoing nonglioma brain surgery, or in good health (not recorded which). This chain connects TRBV4-3 to TRBJ2-4, with TRBD2 matching 7 bases. Sequenced input: glioma tissue, nonneoplastic brain tissue, or PBMCs (not recorded which). CDR3 in amino acids: CASSQEAPGLAGAKNIQYF. In DNA, the CDR3 is TGCGCCAGCAGCCAAGAAGCCCCCGGGTTAGCGGGAGCCAAAAACATTCAGTACTTC.